This T cell receptor (beta chain) originates from a study of blood T cell repertoires in COVID-19. Study-wide background: Acute-phase and convalescent COVID-19 samples originated in the United States, Italy and Spain. The cDNA or gDNA used as material had been derived from T cells, B-cell-depleted T cells, or PBMCs.

This clone was detected only once. The CDR3 sequence is 18 residues long. Per the germline V gene, CDR1 is LGHDT and CDR2 is YNNKEL (reference sequence). The ends lost 3 bases at V and 0 bases at J; junction bases unmatched: 12. The repertoire was sequenced with immunoSEQ multiplex PCR; TCRdb's copy has only in-frame clones and lacks some. The top ten hold 7% to 10% of the sample, which has about 150,000 clones, 70% to 90% seen once. The specimen was peripheral blood. The chain joins TRBV3-1 (or the pseudogene TRBV3-2) to TRBJ2-3; 7 nucleotides align to TRBD2. The sequence derives from a woman aged 60-75 years with COVID-19, enrolled during active disease. The CDR3 loop is CASSQPLLGGGSTDTQYF. The CDR3 region has the DNA TGTGCCAGCAGCCAGCCCCTTCTCGGCGGGGGAAGCACAGATACGCAGTATTTT.